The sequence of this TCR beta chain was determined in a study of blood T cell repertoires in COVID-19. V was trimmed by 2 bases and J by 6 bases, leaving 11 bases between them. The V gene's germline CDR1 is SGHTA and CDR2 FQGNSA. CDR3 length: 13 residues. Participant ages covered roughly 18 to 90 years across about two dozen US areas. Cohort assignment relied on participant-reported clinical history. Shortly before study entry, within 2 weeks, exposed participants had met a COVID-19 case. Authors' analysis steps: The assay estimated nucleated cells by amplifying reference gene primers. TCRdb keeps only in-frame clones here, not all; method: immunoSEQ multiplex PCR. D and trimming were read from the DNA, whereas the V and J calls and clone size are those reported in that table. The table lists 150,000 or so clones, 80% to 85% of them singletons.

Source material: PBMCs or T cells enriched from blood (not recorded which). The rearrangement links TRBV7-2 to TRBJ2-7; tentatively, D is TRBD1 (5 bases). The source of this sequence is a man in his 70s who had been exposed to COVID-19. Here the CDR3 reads CASSLQGFREQYF. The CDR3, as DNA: TGTGCCAGCAGCTTACAGGGTTTCCGCGAGCAGTACTTC.